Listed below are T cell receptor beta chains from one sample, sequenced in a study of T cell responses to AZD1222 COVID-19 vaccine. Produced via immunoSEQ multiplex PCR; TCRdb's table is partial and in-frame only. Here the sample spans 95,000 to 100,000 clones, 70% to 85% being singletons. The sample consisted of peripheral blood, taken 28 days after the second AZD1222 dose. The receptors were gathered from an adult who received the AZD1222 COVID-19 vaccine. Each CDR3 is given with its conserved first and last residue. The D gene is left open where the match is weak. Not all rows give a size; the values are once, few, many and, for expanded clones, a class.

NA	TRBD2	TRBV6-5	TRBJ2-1	TGTGCCAGCAAACGACTAGCGGGGGGTGACAATGAGCAGTTCTTC	CASKRLAGGDNEQFF
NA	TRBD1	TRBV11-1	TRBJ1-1	TGTGCCAGCAGTCGACAGGGGGTCCCTGAAGCTTTCTTT	CASSRQGVPEAFF
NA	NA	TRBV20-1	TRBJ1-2	TGCAGTGCTAGTTTAGGGTATGGCTACACCTTC	CSASLGYGYTF
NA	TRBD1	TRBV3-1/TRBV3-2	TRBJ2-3	TGTGCCAGCAGCCAGACAGGGGGCCGGGCAGATACGCAGTATTTT	CASSQTGGRADTQYF
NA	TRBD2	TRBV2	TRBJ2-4	TGTGCCAGCAGTGAGGCTAGCGGGTCATTCAAAAACATTCAGTACTTC	CASSEASGSFKNIQYF
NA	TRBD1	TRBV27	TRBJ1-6	TGTGCCAGCAGTTTATTCCCCCCGGGACAGGGGTATTCACCCCTCCACTTT	CASSLFPPGQGYSPLHF
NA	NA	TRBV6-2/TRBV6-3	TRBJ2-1	TGTGCCAGCAGTTACGGAAGATCGGAGCAGTTCTTC	CASSYGRSEQFF
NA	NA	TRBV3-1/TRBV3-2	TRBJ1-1	TGTGCCAGCAGCCCGGGGAACACTGAAGCTTTCTTT	CASSPGNTEAFF
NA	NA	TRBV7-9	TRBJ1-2	TGTGCCAGCAGCTTGTGGGGAGGTGGCTACACCTTC	CASSLWGGGYTF
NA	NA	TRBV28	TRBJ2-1	TGTGCCTCGGGGGAAAACACCTACAATGAGCAGTTCTTC	CASGENTYNEQFF
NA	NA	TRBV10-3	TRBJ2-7	TGTGCCATCAGTGGGAGCGGCTACGAGCAGTACTTC	CAISGSGYEQYF
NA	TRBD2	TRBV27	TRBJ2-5	TGTGCCAGCAGGGGACTAGCGGAGGGTGAGACCCAGTACTTC	CASRGLAEGETQYF
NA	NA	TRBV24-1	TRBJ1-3	TGTGCCACCAGTGACTCTAAGGGGGGCGAAAACACCATATATTTT	CATSDSKGGENTIYF
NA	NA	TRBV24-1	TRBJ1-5	TGTGCCACCAGTGTGCAGGGTGAATGGCAGCCCCAGCATTTT	CATSVQGEWQPQHF
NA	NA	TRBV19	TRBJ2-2	TGTGCCAGTAGTATAAAGAGTTGGACTAACACCGGGGAGCTGTTTTTT	CASSIKSWTNTGELFF
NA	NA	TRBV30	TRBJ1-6	TGTGCCTGGGGAAGAGGGAATTCACCCCTCCACTTT	CAWGRGNSPLHF
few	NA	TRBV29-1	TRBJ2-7	TGCAGCGTTGCCCAGGGAAGCGAGCAGTACTTC	CSVAQGSEQYF
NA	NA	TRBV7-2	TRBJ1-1	TGTGCCAGCAGCCAGAATCCGGGGAACACTGAAGCTTTCTTT	CASSQNPGNTEAFF
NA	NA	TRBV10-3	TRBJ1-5	TGTGCCATCAGTGAGTCGAGGACGAGGAGCAATCAGCCCCAGCATTTT	CAISESRTRSNQPQHF
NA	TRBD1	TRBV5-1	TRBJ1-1	TGCGCCAGCAAAGGACAGGACAACACTGAAGCTTTCTTT	CASKGQDNTEAFF
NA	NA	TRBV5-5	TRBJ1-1	TGTGCCAGCAGCTTGGGTGGGGGAAACACTGAAGCTTTCTTT	CASSLGGGNTEAFF
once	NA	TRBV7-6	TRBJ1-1	TGTGCCAGCTCGGGGGCCGATGAAGCTTTCTTT	CASSGADEAFF
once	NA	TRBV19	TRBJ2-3	TGTGCCAGTAGTATAAGGGAGGGGGCACAAGATACGCAGTATTTT	CASSIREGAQDTQYF
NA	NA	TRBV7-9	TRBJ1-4	TGTGCCAGCAGCTCTGGACAGACCGCCAATGAAAAACTGTTTTTT	CASSSGQTANEKLFF
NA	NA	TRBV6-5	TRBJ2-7	TGTGCCAGCAGTCCTACGTACGACAGGCGCAGCGAGCAGTACTTC	CASSPTYDRRSEQYF
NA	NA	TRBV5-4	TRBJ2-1	TGTGCCAGCAGCCTGGCGGGCTACTACAATGAGCAGTTCTTC	CASSLAGYYNEQFF
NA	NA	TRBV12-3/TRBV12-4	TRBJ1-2	TGTGCCAGTAAAAAAACGCTTAACTATGGCTACACCTTC	CASKKTLNYGYTF
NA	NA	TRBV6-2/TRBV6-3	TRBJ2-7	TGTGCCAGCAGTTTTACCCTGAGATCCCCCTCCTACGAGCAGTACTTC	CASSFTLRSPSYEQYF
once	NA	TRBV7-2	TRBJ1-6	TGTGCCAGCAGCCCTATAATGGCTTCACCCCTCCACTTT	CASSPIMASPLHF
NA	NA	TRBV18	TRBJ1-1	TGTGCCAGCTCACTTCGGGCGGTAAACACTGAAGCTTTCTTT	CASSLRAVNTEAFF
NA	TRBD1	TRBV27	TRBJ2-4	TGTGCCAGCAGTTCCGGACAGGAAAACATTCAGTACTTC	CASSSGQENIQYF
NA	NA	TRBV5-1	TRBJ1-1	TGCGCCAGCAGCCCCGGAGGGTGGGGGAACACTGAAGCTTTCTTT	CASSPGGWGNTEAFF
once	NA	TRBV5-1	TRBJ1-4	TGCGCCAGCAGCTCCCGACCTTGGGGGGCTAATGAAAAACTGTTTTTT	CASSSRPWGANEKLFF